These T cell receptor beta chains were read from a single sample in a study of T cells in Graves' hyperthyroidism and ophthalmopathy. TCRdb called the multiplex PCR reads again in MiXCR, with one record for every CDR3 protein. Here the sample spans some 420,000 distinct CDR3 sequences, around 15% being singletons. The sample consisted of blood. These TCRs come from a woman aged 18 to 35 with Graves' hyperthyroidism. CDR3s include the opening cysteine and the closing phenylalanine or tryptophan. A D gene is named only where the DNA matches it firmly. Clone size appears in some rows only: once, few, many, or a class for an expanded clone.

v_call	clone_size	d_call	j_call	cdr3_aa	cdr3_nt
TRBV12-3/TRBV12-4	many	TRBD1	TRBJ1-4	CASSLTGFEKLFF	TGTGCCAGCAGCTTGACAGGGTTTGAAAAACTGTTTTTT
TRBV7-8	.	.	TRBJ2-1	CASTLQGLSSYNEQFF	TGTGCCAGCACCTTACAGGGATTGAGCTCCTACAATGAGCAGTTCTTC
TRBV11-2	few	.	TRBJ2-7	CASSQTLEQYF	TGTGCCAGCAGCCAAACGCTCGAGCAGTACTTC
TRBV12-3/TRBV12-4	many	TRBD1	TRBJ1-5	CASSFGRGRTSNQPQHF	TGTGCCAGCAGTTTTGGCAGGGGGCGGACTAGCAATCAGCCCCAGCATTTT
TRBV12-3/TRBV12-4	many	TRBD1	TRBJ2-5	CASSLRPPGGAEETQYF	TGTGCCAGCAGTTTAAGGCCACCAGGGGGAGCCGAAGAGACCCAGTACTTC
TRBV6-4	few	.	TRBJ2-2	CASQSEYGSPGELFF	TGTGCCAGCCAGTCGGAGTATGGGAGCCCCGGGGAGCTGTTTTTT
TRBV20-1	many	TRBD2	TRBJ2-1	CSAHGLAGGPGNEQFF	TGCAGTGCTCATGGACTAGCGGGAGGGCCGGGCAATGAGCAGTTCTTC
TRBV7-9	many	.	TRBJ2-7	CASSLTVSSYEQYF	TGTGCCAGCAGCTTAACAGTGAGCTCCTACGAGCAGTACTTC
TRBV20-1	few	.	TRBJ2-2	CSASSGGQGVGELFF	TGCAGTGCTAGTAGCGGGGGACAGGGAGTCGGGGAGCTGTTTTTT
TRBV4-2	many	.	TRBJ2-3	CASSLGWTSSTDTQYF	TGTGCCAGCAGTCTAGGATGGACGTCTAGCACAGATACGCAGTATTTT
TRBV20-1	.	.	TRBJ2-2	CSARGQANTGELFF	TGCAGTGCTAGAGGACAGGCGAACACCGGGGAGCTGTTTTTT
TRBV10-3	.	TRBD1	TRBJ1-3	CAISESNTGASGNTIYF	TGTGCCATCAGTGAATCGAACACAGGGGCATCAGGAAACACCATATATTTT
TRBV11-3	many	TRBD2	TRBJ2-1	CASSGTSGHYNEQFF	TGTGCCAGCAGCGGGACTAGCGGGCACTACAATGAGCAGTTCTTC
TRBV28	many	TRBD1	TRBJ1-2	CASSFTGRGLLYYGYTF	TGTGCCAGCAGTTTTACGGGCAGGGGGCTTCTTTACTATGGCTACACCTTC
TRBV2	many	TRBD2	TRBJ2-7	CASRRVGGPGGEQYF	TGTGCCAGCCGGAGGGTCGGAGGGCCGGGGGGCGAGCAGTACTTC
TRBV5-1	many	TRBD1	TRBJ1-1	CASSLGPTGQTTEAFF	TGCGCCAGCAGCTTAGGACCGACAGGGCAGACCACTGAAGCTTTCTTT
TRBV11-2	many	.	TRBJ2-3	CASRSWGGQVTDTQYF	TGTGCCAGCAGATCATGGGGGGGACAGGTCACAGATACGCAGTATTTT
TRBV3-1	few	.	TRBJ2-6	CASSQELISGANVLTF	TGTGCCAGCAGCCAGGAGTTAATTTCTGGGGCCAACGTCCTGACTTTC
TRBV5-1	many	TRBD2	TRBJ2-3	CASSLASGSTSDTQYF	TGCGCCAGCAGCTTGGCTAGCGGGAGCACATCAGATACGCAGTATTTT
TRBV6-1	few	.	TRBJ1-6	CASTSAGGPNSPLHF	TGTGCCAGCACTTCAGCGGGGGGCCCAAATTCACCCCTCCACTTT
TRBV15	many	.	TRBJ2-1	CATSEGTLEQFF	TGTGCCACCAGCGAAGGGACCCTGGAGCAGTTCTTC
TRBV20-1	many	TRBD2	TRBJ2-1	CSASGGGVYNEQFF	TGCAGTGCTAGTGGCGGGGGGGTGTACAATGAGCAGTTCTTC
TRBV28	many	.	TRBJ1-5	CASSGPTTVSNQPQHF	TGTGCCAGCAGTGGACCAACGACAGTTAGCAATCAGCCCCAGCATTTT
TRBV15	few	TRBD2	TRBJ2-1	CATSVRGVSYNEQFF	TGTGCCACCAGCGTCCGGGGGGTTTCCTACAATGAGCAGTTCTTC
TRBV11-2	.	.	TRBJ2-1	CASSLEFGGSGPYNEQFF	TGTGCCAGCAGCTTAGAGTTCGGCGGGTCGGGGCCCTACAATGAGCAGTTCTTC
TRBV3-1	many	.	TRBJ1-5	CASSQDYDQPQHF	TGTGCCAGCAGCCAAGATTATGATCAGCCCCAGCATTTT